One and the same sample provided the 20 T cell receptor beta chains below, sequenced in a study of blood T cell repertoires in COVID-19. Produced via immunoSEQ multiplex PCR; TCRdb's table is partial and in-frame only. The profile shows fewer than 350,000 clones, around nine tenths of them singletons. Sequencing was done on a sample of peripheral blood. All receptors come from a woman aged 55-70 years with COVID-19, enrolled during active disease.

The genes are TRBV2 and TRBJ2-2; D might be TRBD2 (6 bases). The CDR3 has 15 amino acids. Per germline, CDR1 SNHLY and CDR2 FYNNEI. V lost 5 bases, J lost 0 bases, and 10 bases lay in between. CDR3 sequence: CASSTRLANTGELFF. The CDR3 DNA reads as TGTGCCAGCAGTACCCGACTAGCGAACACCGGGGAGCTGTTTTTT.

The V gene is TRBV4-1, the J gene TRBJ2-5, with D possibly being TRBD2 (6 bases). Germline values: CDR1 MGHRA, CDR2 YSYEKL. The CDR3 runs to 17 residues. Deletions cut 0 bases from V and 0 bases from J, with 14 bases between. The CDR3 DNA reads as TGCGCCAGCAGCCAAGACCTAGCTCGGGGGAACCAAGAGACCCAGTACTTC. Its translation: CASSQDLARGNQETQYF.

The chain links TRBV6-5 to TRBJ2-5; the D is unclear. This CDR3 region has 12 residues. The germline V gene encodes CDR1 MNHEY and CDR2 SVGAGI. Trimming shortened V by 8 bases and J by 4 bases, and 11 bases separated the two germline ends. The CDR3 DNA follows: TGTGCCAGCCAAAGCGACGCAGAGACCCAGTACTTC. Translating gives CASQSDAETQYF.

This clone was seen only once. The V gene is TRBV11-2, the J gene TRBJ1-1; D is unresolved. The CDR3 has 14 amino acids. CDR1 is SGHAT and CDR2 is FQNNGV in the germline V gene. Trimming stripped 2 bases from V and 6 bases from J, with 13 bases between. CDR3 in amino acids: CASSLHFPQAEAFF. The DNA for the CDR3 is TGTGCCAGCAGCTTACATTTCCCGCAGGCTGAAGCTTTCTTT.

The chain has TRBV7-6 and TRBJ1-1; tentative D call: TRBD1 (6 bases). This CDR3 is built from 15 residues. Trimming removed 1 base at V and 2 bases at J, with 11 bases between. CDR1 is SGHVS, CDR2 FNYEAQ, per germline. The CDR3 DNA sequence: TGTGCCAGCAGCTTAGGGGCGGGGGCTAACACTGAAGCTTTCTTT. This encodes CASSLGAGANTEAFF.

V gene TRBV7-8 combines with J gene TRBJ2-2, with D possibly being TRBD1 (6 bases). Trimming took off 1 base at V and 6 bases at J, with 15 bases between the two ends. There are 16 residues in the CDR3. Germline V gives CDR1 SGHVS, CDR2 FQNEAQ. The CDR3 nucleotides are TGTGCCAGCAGCTTAGGATCCTCAGGGGCGGCCGGGGAGCTGTTTTTT. Its protein product is CASSLGSSGAAGELFF.

J is TRBJ1-6 and V is TRBV28; 7 positions match TRBD1. Germline-derived CDR1 and CDR2 are MDHEN and SYDVKM. The CDR3 is 14 amino acids. J lost 3 bases, V lost 10 bases, and 6 bases had no gene match. The CDR3 DNA is TGTGCCACCGGGACAGCTCTCTATAATTCACCCCTCCACTTT. This sequence encodes CATGTALYNSPLHF.

The chain is built from TRBV5-6 and TRBJ1-4; 8 nucleotides line up with TRBD1. Losses at the gene ends were 4 bases for V and 8 bases for J; bases not matched to a gene: 7. Germline V gives CDR1 SGHDT, CDR2 YYEEEE. The CDR3 is 14 residues long. The CDR3 reads CASSPDRGNEKLFF. The CDR3 nucleotides read TGTGCCAGCAGCCCTGACAGGGGAAACGAAAAACTGTTTTTT.

The chain has TRBV5-6 and TRBJ2-1; no reliable D call. The CDR3 sequence is 12 residues long. Germline lookup yields CDR1 SGHDT and CDR2 YYEEEE. V lost 2 bases, J lost 3 bases, and 3 bases lay in between. The CDR3 here is CASSFNYNEQFF. The CDR3, as DNA: TGTGCCAGCAGCTTCAACTACAATGAGCAGTTCTTC.

The genes are TRBV6-5 and TRBJ2-1; D ambiguous. The germline gives CDR1 MNHEY, CDR2 SVGAGI. V shed 6 bases and J shed 0 bases, with 12 bases lying between them. The CDR3 length is 15 residues. CDR3 bases: TGTGCCAGCAGCTCGATAACGAGCTCCTACAATGAGCAGTTCTTC. As protein: CASSSITSSYNEQFF.

The chain is built from TRBV6-6 and TRBJ1-2, with TRBD1 identical over 7 bases. The CDR3 loop spans 14 amino acids. Germline trimming cut 6 bases from V and 3 bases from J; bases unmatched to any gene: 7. The germline gives CDR1 MNHNY, CDR2 SVGAGI (reference sequence). Here the CDR3 DNA reads TGTGCCAGCAGCCTCGACAGGGAACACTATGGCTACACCTTC. Translated: CASSLDREHYGYTF.

The chain combines TRBV28 with TRBJ1-5; no clear D. This CDR3 is 13 amino acids long. V lost 0 bases, J lost 9 bases, and 9 bases lay in between. CDR1 and CDR2 from the germline V gene are MDHEN and SYDVKM. The CDR3 is CASSLWASWPQHF. The CDR3 DNA is TGTGCCAGCAGTTTATGGGCCTCCTGGCCCCAGCATTTT. The full variable domain, rest sourced from reference TRBV28 and TRBJ1-5, is DVKVTQSSRYLVKRTGEKVFLECVQDMDHENMFWYRQDPGLGLRLIYFSYDVKMKEKGDIPEGYSVSREKKERFSLILESASTNQTSMYLCASSLWASWPQHFGDGTRLSIL.

The genes are TRBV7-9 and TRBJ2-7; perhaps TRBD2 as D (7 bases). Looked up from germline, CDR1 is SEHNR and CDR2 is FQNEAQ (reference sequence). The CDR3 has 15 amino acids. Trimming pared 4 bases from V and 11 bases from J, leaving 24 bases between. CDR3: CASSSSGHGRGGEYF. CDR3 coding DNA: TGTGCCAGCAGCTCGTCGGGACACGGTCGCGGGGGAGAGTACTTC.

The V and J genes are TRBV6-5 and TRBJ1-1; tentative D call: TRBD1 (5 bases). With 3 bases removed from V and 1 base from J, the gap between germline ends came to 12 bases. The CDR3 has 15 amino acids. Germline V lookup: CDR1 MNHEY, CDR2 SVGAGI. The CDR3 DNA reads as TGTGCCAGCAGTTATCCGGGACTTACGAACACTGAAGCTTTCTTT. Amino acid sequence: CASSYPGLTNTEAFF.

This clone appeared once. The chain uses TRBV5-1 and TRBJ2-3, with TRBD2 matching 12 bases. This CDR3 spans 18 amino acids. Germline CDR1 and CDR2: SGHRS and YFSETQ. The junction had 8 bases not matched to a gene; V was cut back by 2 bases and J by 1 base. This chain's CDR3 is CASSFGLAGGPGTDTQYF. DNA for the CDR3: TGCGCCAGCAGCTTCGGTCTAGCGGGGGGGCCGGGCACAGATACGCAGTATTTT.

For this clone: A read error may account for a junction end that differs from germline. The J gene is TRBJ2-5, the V gene TRBV30; 8 nucleotides align to TRBD1. Germline V gives CDR1 GTSNPN, CDR2 SVGIG (reference sequence). The CDR3 contains 11 residues. The CDR3 loop is CAWSERQGLDF. CDR3 sequence (DNA): TGTGCCTGGAGTGAGAGACAGGGGCTTGACTTC.

V is TRBV12-5 and J is TRBJ2-7, with 8 bases matching TRBD2. Germline assignment: CDR1 LGHNT and CDR2 FRNRAP. V shed 2 bases, J shed 3 bases, and the junction held 6 bases outside the gene matches. The CDR3 consists of 15 residues. This chain's CDR3 is CASGLQVSGVYEQYF. The CDR3 region has the DNA TGTGCTAGTGGTTTGCAGGTTAGCGGGGTCTACGAGCAGTACTTC.

The chain is built from TRBV6-5 and TRBJ2-3, with TRBD2 identical over 8 bases. There are 15 residues in the CDR3. Germline V lookup: CDR1 MNHEY, CDR2 SVGAGI. The V and J ends lost 2 bases and 3 bases, in that order; junction bases with no gene match: 4. The CDR3 loop is CASSYTSGLTDTQYF. The CDR3 DNA is TGTGCCAGCAGTTACACTAGCGGCCTTACAGATACGCAGTATTTT.

The J gene is TRBJ2-7, the V gene TRBV5-1, with TRBD1 matching 7 bases. The CDR3 consists of 13 residues. Germline V CDR1 and CDR2: SGHRS, YFSETQ. V shed 0 bases, J shed 4 bases, and the junction held 1 base outside the gene matches. CDR3 in amino acids: CASSLETGYEQYF. The CDR3 bases are TGCGCCAGCAGCTTGGAGACAGGGTACGAGCAGTACTTC.

This clone is a singleton in its sample. The chain employs TRBV27 and TRBJ2-7; possibly TRBD1 for D (5 bases). V dropped 2 bases and J dropped 4 bases, with 9 bases sitting between them. The CDR3 spans 13 residues. Germline V lookup: CDR1 MNHEY, CDR2 SMNVEV (reference sequence). The CDR3 loop is CASSLGSGYEQYF. The CDR3 bases are TGTGCCAGCAGTTTAGGTTCAGGGTACGAGCAGTACTTC.